This paragraph reports one T cell receptor (beta chain). Measured with immunoSEQ multiplex PCR; TCRdb has only the in-frame clones, and not every one. This table has approximately 100,000 clones, 85% to 90% appearing once. This record comes from a study of identifying expanded T cells in peripheral blood. Germline values: CDR1 MRHNA, CDR2 SNTAGT. Trimming left V 5 bases short and J 6 bases short, with 14 bases between. The CDR3 totals 14 residues. This chain links TRBV6-4 with TRBJ1-5; D is ambiguous. This TCR derives from a person between 18 and 69 years old in good health. The sequenced material came from blood. The CDR3 DNA sequence: TGTGCCAGCAGTCCCCCTTCTCGGGCTCAGCCCCAGCATTTT. It translates to CASSPPSRAQPQHF.